The 17 T cell receptor beta chains in this list originate from one sample, sequenced in a study of T-cell reconstitution after alpha-beta-depleted transplantation in children. Molecular barcoding with unique molecular identifiers was used for the TCRbeta library. One entry per CDR3 protein, called by TCRdb with MiXCR from the PCR reads. This sample has 750,000 to 950,000 distinct CDR3 sequences, with 15% to 20% found just once. Sequencing was performed on PBMCs, mostly from graft donor cells, taken 360 days after TCRalphabeta/CD19-depleted stem cell transplant. Receptors were obtained from a male patient younger than 18 who had a stem cell transplant for acute lymphoblastic leukemia, so the T cells may come from the graft donor.

This clonotype was seen more than once but under ten times. The CDR3 loop is CASSALQGAADTQYF. The CDR3 coding sequence is TGTGCCAGCAGCGCATTACAGGGGGCGGCAGATACGCAGTATTTT. The chain carries TRBV21-1 and TRBJ2-3; the table's D call TRBD1 went unverified against the DNA. TRBV21-1 is designated a pseudogene. The CDR3 spans 15 residues.

The chain couples TRBV9 to TRBJ2-7, with 7 nucleotides matching TRBD1. CDR1 and CDR2 (germline): SGDLS, YYNGEE. CDR3 length: 14 residues. Germline trimming cut 2 bases from V and 2 bases from J; bases unmatched to any gene: 4. CDR3 DNA sequence: TGTGCCAGCAGCGTGGGGACAGCAACCTACGAGCAGTACTTC. It yields the protein CASSVGTATYEQYF.

The chain is built from TRBV6-2 or TRBV6-3 and TRBJ2-3; tentative D call: TRBD2 (5 bases). The CDR3 runs 14 residues. V was trimmed by 6 bases and J by 2 bases, leaving 12 bases between them. CDR1 is MNHEY, CDR2 SVGEGT, per germline. The CDR3: CASSASRVTDTQYF. The CDR3 DNA sequence: TGTGCCAGCAGCGCTAGCAGAGTCACAGATACGCAGTATTTT.

The rearrangement uses TRBV12-3 or TRBV12-4 and TRBJ2-3; 10 bases agree with TRBD2. V gave up 3 bases and J gave up 2 bases; unmatched junction bases: 8. CDR3 length: 17 amino acids. The CDR3 spells CASSLVRLAGVTDTQYF. The CDR3, as DNA: TGTGCCAGCAGTTTGGTCCGGCTAGCGGGAGTCACAGATACGCAGTATTTT.

This clonotype was observed at least ten times. V and J are TRBV28 and TRBJ2-7, with unresolved D. Germline lookup yields CDR1 MDHEN and CDR2 SYDVKM. V was cut by 6 bases and J by 0 bases, with 9 bases left in between. The CDR3 has 13 amino acids. The DNA of the CDR3 is TGTGCCAGCAGGCAATTTTCCTCCTACGAGCAGTACTTC. Translation: CASRQFSSYEQYF.

The chain carries TRBV6-2 or TRBV6-3 and TRBJ2-5; 8 bases match TRBD2. Germline V gives CDR1 MNHEY, CDR2 SVGEGT. The CDR3 is 19 residues long. The V gene end was trimmed by 2 bases and the J gene end by 4 bases; junction bases not matched to a gene: 18. This chain's CDR3 is CASSYGPVRSGRGRETQYF. CDR3 DNA: TGTGCCAGCAGTTACGGCCCCGTAAGGAGCGGGAGAGGAAGAGAGACCCAGTACTTC.

Only a few counts were recorded for this clonotype. The rearrangement links TRBV29-1 to TRBJ1-5; D may be TRBD1 (6 bases). Trimming cost V 7 bases and J 5 bases, with 18 bases left between them. Germline assignment: CDR1 SQVTM and CDR2 ANQGSEA. The CDR3 is 14 amino acids. The CDR3 here is CSAANPGADQPQHF. The CDR3 nucleotides are TGCAGCGCCGCAAACCCGGGGGCGGATCAGCCCCAGCATTTT.

This sequence joins TRBV4-1 and TRBJ2-7, with 8 bases lining up with TRBD2. V was clipped by 5 bases and J by 6 bases; unmatched bases: 9. CDR3 size: 14 residues. The germline CDR1 and CDR2 sequences are MGHRA and YSYEKL. The CDR3 DNA sequence: TGCGCCAGCAGCTCACGGGAGGGGCAAGCCGAGCAGTACTTC. Protein: CASSSREGQAEQYF.

The rearrangement uses TRBV5-4 and TRBJ2-1; 9 bases are shared with TRBD1. The V gene's germline CDR1 is SGHNT and CDR2 YYREEE (reference sequence). CDR3 length: 16 amino acids. J gave up 2 bases and V 2 bases, and 5 bases lay outside the gene matches. Here the CDR3 DNA reads TGTGCCAGCAGCTTCAGGACAGGGGCGGCCTACAATGAGCAGTTCTTC. This encodes CASSFRTGAAYNEQFF. The full variable domain, with the rest looked up from reference TRBV5-4 and TRBJ2-1, is ETGVTQSPTHLIKTRGQQVTLRCSSQSGHNTVSWYQQALGQGPQFIFQYYREEENGRGNFPPRFSGLQFPNYSSELNVNALELDDSALYLCASSFRTGAAYNEQFFGPGTRLTVL.

This clonotype occurred a few times. This chain links TRBV6-5 with TRBJ2-2; D unclear. The CDR3 has 13 residues. Germline V lookup: CDR1 MNHEY, CDR2 SVGAGI. Trimming left V 0 bases short and J 7 bases short, with 6 bases between. CDR3 sequence (DNA): TGTGCCAGCAGTTACTCGACTCGCGGGGAGCTGTTTTTT. This translates into CASSYSTRGELFF.

This chain joins TRBV7-9 and TRBJ2-5; D is undetermined. The germline CDR1 and CDR2 sequences are SEHNR and FQNEAQ (reference sequence). V lost 1 base and J 3 bases, leaving 12 bases between the germline ends. The CDR3 has 15 amino acids. CDR3 in DNA: TGTGCCAGCAGCTTAGGGCTATTCTTAGAAGAGACCCAGTACTTC. It is translated as CASSLGLFLEETQYF.

The rearrangement uses TRBV5-1 and TRBJ2-7; no clear D gene. CDR1 and CDR2 from the germline V gene are SGHRS and YFSETQ. The CDR3 runs to 14 residues. The ends were cut back, 2 bases at V and 1 base at J, with 10 bases in the middle. CDR3 region: CASSFSTRSYEQYF. The CDR3 DNA sequence: TGCGCCAGCAGCTTTTCTACCAGATCCTACGAGCAGTACTTC.

This clonotype has at least ten counts. This rearrangement joins TRBV7-7 to TRBJ1-3; D is ambiguous. V was shortened by 5 bases and J by 3 bases, with 11 bases between the two germline ends. The CDR3 has 14 residues. The germline V gene encodes CDR1 SSHAT and CDR2 FNYEAQ (reference sequence). The CDR3 is CASSPDSGGNTIYF. DNA of the CDR3: TGTGCCAGCAGCCCGGATTCGGGTGGAAACACCATATATTTT.

This chain's CDR3 is CASSFSPGTGYNEQFF. The CDR3 DNA is TGTGCCAGCAGCTTTTCGCCCGGGACAGGGTACAATGAGCAGTTCTTC. The chain employs TRBV5-6 and TRBJ2-1; 9 nucleotides align to TRBD1. J gave up 4 bases and V 2 bases, and 7 bases lay outside the gene matches. The CDR3 spans 16 residues. CDR1 and CDR2 from the germline V gene are SGHDT and YYEEEE.

A note on this clonotype: A much larger clone differs by one base, so this may be a read error. The chain carries TRBV7-7 and TRBJ1-1; no clear D. Germline CDR1 is SSHAT and CDR2 is FNYEAQ (reference sequence). V lost 4 bases, J lost 1 base, and 7 bases lay in between. CDR3 length: 13 residues. CDR3 amino acids: CASSSERNTEAFF. In DNA form, the CDR3 reads TGTGCCAGCAGCTCGGAGAGGAACACTGAAGCTTTCTTT.

This clonotype has more than one count but fewer than ten. This chain connects TRBV20-1 to TRBJ2-1, with 8 bases lining up with TRBD2. Germline V CDR1 and CDR2: DFQATT, SNEGSKA (reference sequence). Trimming at V came to 3 bases and at J to 8 bases, leaving 9 bases not matched to a gene. The length of the CDR3 is 14 residues. The DNA of the CDR3 is TGCAGTGCTAGCGGCGGGAGGTTATTCGATGAGCAGTTCTTC. Translated, it gives CSASGGRLFDEQFF.

A few counts support this clonotype. The junction differs from germline at one of its ends, possibly a read error. The rearrangement joins TRBV5-1 to TRBJ2-4, with D perhaps matching TRBD1 or TRBD2 (5 bases each). The germline gives CDR1 SGHRS, CDR2 YFSETQ. The CDR3 covers 15 residues. This chain's CDR3 is CASSPTQGAQNIQYF. The CDR3 nucleotides read TGCGCCAGCAGCCCAACCCAGGGAGCCCAAAACATTCAGTACTTC.